One and the same sample provided the 21 T cell receptor beta chains below, sequenced in a study of blood T cell repertoires in COVID-19. TCRdb keeps only in-frame clones here, not all; method: immunoSEQ multiplex PCR. The sample lists about 230,000 clones; around 92% were seen once. Sequenced sample: PBMCs or T cells enriched from blood (not recorded which). The source of these receptors is a woman between 25 and 40 years old with acute COVID-19.

The CDR3 coding sequence is TGTGCCAGCAGTAGGGGCTTTCAACCGCTGGTTGAGACCCAGTACTTC. This codes for CASSRGFQPLVETQYF. J is TRBJ2-5 and V is TRBV2; D is perhaps TRBD1 (5 bases). The CDR3 is 16 amino acids. V was shortened by 5 bases and J by 5 bases, with 21 bases between the two germline ends. Looked up from germline, CDR1 is SNHLY and CDR2 is FYNNEI.

CDR3 DNA: TGTGCCAGCAGCGTAGGGGCCAGCAACACCGGGGAGCTGTTTTTT. Encoded protein: CASSVGASNTGELFF. The chain links TRBV9 to TRBJ2-2, with D hard to call. The CDR3 length is 15 residues. Trimming removed 0 bases from V and 2 bases from J, with 8 bases in between. The germline V gene encodes CDR1 SGDLS and CDR2 YYNGEE.

The J gene is TRBJ2-7, the V gene TRBV27; D is perhaps TRBD1 (6 bases). Between the trimmed V and J ends, which lost 0 bases and 5 bases, there was a span of 17 bases. The germline V gene encodes CDR1 MNHEY and CDR2 SMNVEV (reference sequence). The CDR3 loop spans 16 amino acids. In nucleotides, the CDR3 is TGTGCCAGCAGTTTATCAAGGTTGCAGGGGACCAACGAGCAGTACTTC. Amino acid sequence: CASSLSRLQGTNEQYF.

The chain combines TRBV19 with TRBJ1-5; no reliable D call. The CDR3 loop spans 16 amino acids. The V and J ends lost 4 bases and 4 bases respectively, with 17 bases between them. Per germline, CDR1 LNHDA and CDR2 SQIVND (reference sequence). DNA for the CDR3: TGTGCCAGTAGTACTCCCGGAAGACGGGGAAATCAGCCCCAGCATTTT. Translating it yields CASSTPGRRGNQPQHF.

The chain joins TRBV19 to TRBJ2-7; 7 bases fit TRBD2. Germline values: CDR1 LNHDA, CDR2 SQIVND (reference sequence). Losses at the gene ends were 3 bases for V and 3 bases for J; bases not matched to a gene: 5. The CDR3 runs to 14 residues. Written as DNA, the CDR3 is TGTGCCAGTAGTATGGGAGGGGAACTCTACGAGCAGTACTTC. Translation gives CASSMGGELYEQYF.

The chain combines TRBV4-1 with TRBJ1-4; the D gene is possibly TRBD1 (6 bases). The CDR3 consists of 16 residues. Germline values: CDR1 MGHRA, CDR2 YSYEKL. Deletions cut 2 bases from V and 1 base from J, with 11 bases between. CDR3: CASSQKGVITNEKLFF. CDR3 in DNA: TGCGCCAGCAGCCAAAAGGGGGTTATAACTAATGAAAAACTGTTTTTT.

The count of this clone is one. The V and J genes are TRBV11-1 and TRBJ2-1, with D possibly being TRBD2 (5 bases). V lost 2 bases, J lost 0 bases, and 8 bases lay in between. Germline V lookup: CDR1 SGHAT, CDR2 FQDESV (reference sequence). This CDR3 region has 15 residues. CDR3 DNA sequence: TGTGCCAGCAGCTTACGGGGTGGCTCCTACAATGAGCAGTTCTTC. Amino acids: CASSLRGGSYNEQFF.

The J gene is TRBJ2-3, the V gene TRBV4-2; 11 bases match TRBD2. The CDR3 is 19 amino acids. Losses at the gene ends were 3 bases for V and 4 bases for J; bases not matched to a gene: 15. The germline CDR1 and CDR2 sequences are LGHNA and YNFKEQ. CDR3 region: CASSQRGVLAGVDPDTQYF. The CDR3 DNA reads TGTGCCAGCAGCCAGAGAGGGGTACTAGCGGGGGTTGACCCAGATACGCAGTATTTT.

The chain employs TRBV11-2 and TRBJ2-2; 7 nucleotides line up with TRBD2. From germline, CDR1 is SGHAT and CDR2 FQNNGV. The CDR3 sequence is 16 residues long. Trimming at V came to 4 bases and at J to 1 base, leaving 6 bases not matched to a gene. The CDR3 DNA sequence: TGTGCCAGCAGCTCCCTAGCGGTCTTGAACACCGGGGAGCTGTTTTTT. Encoded protein: CASSSLAVLNTGELFF.

The CDR3 nucleotides are TGCGCCAGCAGCCTCCGACAGGGTAGGATGGAGACCCAGTACTTC. Protein product: CASSLRQGRMETQYF. The rearrangement links TRBV4-3 to TRBJ2-5; 7 nucleotides line up with TRBD1. The ends lost 4 bases at V and 5 bases at J; junction bases unmatched: 10. Germline CDR1 LGHNA, CDR2 YSLEER. The CDR3 covers 15 residues.

This chain uses TRBV15 with TRBJ1-4; D may be TRBD1 (6 bases). The CDR3 is made up of 12 amino acids. The V end was cut by 3 bases, the J end by 8 bases, with 7 bases between. Germline V gene sequence: CDR1 LNHNV, CDR2 YYDKDF (reference sequence). The CDR3 sequence: CATSRGTEKLFF. CDR3 DNA sequence: TGTGCCACCAGCAGGGGGACAGAAAAACTGTTTTTT.

This clone was recorded once. J is TRBJ2-7 and V is TRBV5-1; D is perhaps TRBD1 (6 bases). The CDR3 length is 14 residues. Germline V gene lookup returns CDR1 SGHRS and CDR2 YFSETQ. The ends were cut back, 0 bases at V and 2 bases at J, with 9 bases in the middle. The DNA of the CDR3 is TGCGCCAGCAGCTTGGCAGGGGAGACCTACGAGCAGTACTTC. Encoded protein: CASSLAGETYEQYF.

The chain combines TRBV6-5 with TRBJ1-1, with TRBD1 identical over 7 bases. Losses at the gene ends were 2 bases for V and 4 bases for J; bases not matched to a gene: 4. Germline assignment: CDR1 MNHEY and CDR2 SVGAGI. The CDR3 loop spans 14 amino acids. The CDR3 sequence: CASSYRQGVTEAFF. The CDR3 nucleotides read TGTGCCAGCAGTTACAGACAGGGAGTCACTGAAGCTTTCTTT.

The chain combines TRBV27 with TRBJ2-7; 10 nucleotides agree with TRBD1. CDR1 MNHEY and CDR2 SMNVEV come from the germline V gene (reference sequence). This CDR3 has 15 residues. V lost 3 bases, J lost 2 bases, and 4 bases stayed unmatched. The chain's CDR3 is CASSFAGTGAYEQYF. The CDR3 nucleotides read TGTGCCAGCAGTTTCGCCGGGACAGGGGCCTACGAGCAGTACTTC.

The CDR3 region is CASSVTATYNEQFF. CDR3 DNA: TGTGCCAGCAGCGTAACAGCAACCTACAATGAGCAGTTCTTC. The J gene is TRBJ2-1, the V gene TRBV9; D is undetermined. Trimming took off 1 base at V and 2 bases at J, with 7 bases between the two ends. This CDR3 region has 14 residues. Germline V gives CDR1 SGDLS, CDR2 YYNGEE.

V and J are TRBV7-2 and TRBJ1-5; 7 nucleotides line up with TRBD1. The germline gives CDR1 SGHTA, CDR2 FQGNSA. After removal of 5 bases from V and 6 bases from J, the junction contained 7 bases not matched to a gene. This CDR3 is 14 amino acids long. CDR3 protein: CASSLPGQSQPQHF. The DNA of the CDR3 is TGTGCCAGCAGCCTCCCGGGACAGAGTCAGCCCCAGCATTTT.

The rearrangement joins TRBV19 to TRBJ1-5; weak D call: TRBD1 (5 bases). The germline gives CDR1 LNHDA, CDR2 SQIVND (reference sequence). The CDR3 is 12 residues long. Trimming shortened V by 7 bases and J by 6 bases, and 10 bases separated the two germline ends. CDR3 sequence: CASKQGSQPQHF. CDR3 coding DNA: TGTGCCAGTAAGCAGGGTAGTCAGCCCCAGCATTTT.

This chain links TRBV10-3 with TRBJ1-3; D is perhaps TRBD1 (6 bases). Looked up from germline, CDR1 is ENHRY and CDR2 is SYGVKD. The CDR3 runs to 14 residues. V was cut by 6 bases and J by 2 bases, with 11 bases left in between. CDR3 region: CAIRDSGAGNTIYF. The CDR3 coding sequence is TGTGCCATCAGGGATTCAGGGGCTGGAAACACCATATATTTT.

The chain couples TRBV7-9 to TRBJ1-2; D unclear. V was clipped by 1 base and J by 4 bases, with 10 bases between them. The germline gives CDR1 SEHNR, CDR2 FQNEAQ (reference sequence). The CDR3 runs 14 residues. In DNA, the CDR3 is TGTGCCAGCAGCTTAGGAAACTCGCCCTATGGCTACACCTTC. This gives the protein CASSLGNSPYGYTF.

The chain employs TRBV7-2 and TRBJ2-1, with a tentative D call TRBD2 (8 bases). Germline CDR1 is SGHTA and CDR2 is FQGNSA. The ends were cut back, 5 bases at V and 3 bases at J, with 14 bases in the middle. CDR3 length: 15 amino acids. The CDR3 nucleotides are TGTGCCAGCAGCCCGACAGGGACTAGCTACAATGAGCAGTTCTTC. As protein: CASSPTGTSYNEQFF.

This clone has only a few counts. The CDR3 region has the DNA TGTGCCAGTAGGGAGATTAGCGGGGAATACAATGAGCAGTTCTTC. Its translation: CASREISGEYNEQFF. J is TRBJ2-1 and V is TRBV19; 8 bases agree with TRBD2. This CDR3 has 15 amino acids. Germline loops: CDR1 LNHDA, CDR2 SQIVND (reference sequence). Trimming cost V 6 bases and J 4 bases; bases outside gene matches: 8.